The source of this T cell receptor (beta chain) is a study of radiotherapy plus CTLA-4 blockade in lung cancer. Across the whole study: Objective responses occurred in about a sixth of patients; roughly 30% had disease control. Broader study findings: Radiotherapy plus ipilimumab was followed by expansion in blood of tumor-derived TCR clones.

The method was immunoSEQ multiplex PCR; TCRdb's version includes in-frame clones alone and lacks a portion of them. The data show about 68,000 clones, with roughly 85% seen just once and over 7.5% held by the top ten. CDR3 length: 18 amino acids. With 5 bases clipped from V and 3 bases from J, the junction kept 12 bases outside the gene matches. The germline CDR1 and CDR2 sequences are SQVTM and ANQGSEA. Focal radiation plus CTLA-4 blockade with ipilimumab was administered to patients who had chemo-refractory metastatic non-small-cell lung cancer. As for this clone: Its antigen is currently unknown.

Material: peripheral blood, obtained from a patient treated with radiotherapy plus ipilimumab. The sequence came from a human donor with non-small cell lung cancer who had a complete response to radiotherapy plus ipilimumab. This sequence joins TRBV29-1 and TRBJ2-6; 11 bases agree with TRBD1. CDR3 nucleotides: TGCAGCGTTCTAACCCGGGACAGGGGGTTGGGTGGGGCCAACGTCCTGACTTTC. Its protein is CSVLTRDRGLGGANVLTF.